These 29 T cell receptor beta chains were all obtained from the same sample, sequenced in a study of a mutant IDH1 vaccine in newly diagnosed glioma. Clones were read by immunoSEQ multiplex PCR, and TCRdb kept only the in-frame ones, dropping some. The data hold around 56,000 clones, with less than 85% observed a single time. No antigens are known for them. Time point noted: week 5, during vaccination. Vaccine doses each comprised 300 ug of mutant IDH1 20-mer peptide, with topical imiquimod. This specimen consisted of PBMCs, obtained from a glioma patient whose treatment included an IDH1 peptide vaccine. Receptors originate from a woman under 30 with glioma. Some clones in this sample may be carry-over from other donors' samples.

This clone was seen a handful of times. The chain uses TRBV28 and TRBJ1-2; D is ambiguous. Germline loops: CDR1 MDHEN, CDR2 SYDVKM. Trimming took 4 bases from V and 3 from J, leaving 3 bases between them. The CDR3 runs to 11 residues. The CDR3 protein is CASSWDYGYTF. CDR3 nucleotide sequence: TGTGCCAGCAGTTGGGACTATGGCTACACCTTC.

This clone was seen once. The chain couples TRBV6-5 to TRBJ1-6; 8 nucleotides match TRBD1. This CDR3 has 15 residues. V lost 6 bases, J lost 7 bases, and 8 bases stayed unmatched. Germline V gene data show CDR1 as MNHEY and CDR2 as SVGAGI. CDR3 amino acids: CASSRGTGENSPLHF. CDR3 nucleotide sequence: TGTGCCAGCAGCCGTGGGACAGGAGAAAATTCACCCCTCCACTTT.

The CDR3 DNA is TGTGCCAGCAGTGAAGTCGGGGGCAACGAGCAGTACTTC. It is translated as CASSEVGGNEQYF. The J gene is TRBJ2-7, the V gene TRBV2; perhaps D is TRBD1 or TRBD2 (6 bases each). V was shortened by 1 base and J by 5 bases, with 9 bases between the two germline ends. The CDR3 is 13 amino acids. Germline lookup yields CDR1 SNHLY and CDR2 FYNNEI.

This clone was seen a few times. This chain joins TRBV10-1 and TRBJ2-2, with D maybe TRBD1 (5 bases). Germline CDR1 WNHNN, CDR2 SYGVQD (reference sequence). Trimming left V 2 bases short and J 1 base short, with 5 bases between. The CDR3 runs 14 residues. This chain's CDR3 is CASSETGNTGELFF. The CDR3 DNA reads TGCGCCAGCAGTGAGACAGGGAACACCGGGGAGCTGTTTTTT.

The chain links TRBV19 to TRBJ1-5, with D unresolved. The length of the CDR3 is 13 residues. The ends were cut back, 5 bases at V and 5 bases at J, with 10 bases in the middle. The germline V gene has CDR1 LNHDA and CDR2 SQIVND (reference sequence). The CDR3: CASSWSVDQPQHF. The DNA of the CDR3 is TGTGCCAGTAGTTGGTCGGTCGATCAGCCCCAGCATTTT.

The chain is built from TRBV2 and TRBJ2-1; TRBD2 matches 11 bases. Losses at the gene ends were 3 bases for V and 7 bases for J; bases not matched to a gene: 5. The CDR3 consists of 15 residues. CDR1 and CDR2 (germline): SNHLY, FYNNEI. This CDR3 reads CASSEVASGRNEQFF. CDR3 in DNA: TGTGCCAGCAGTGAGGTCGCTAGCGGGAGGAATGAGCAGTTCTTC.

The genes are TRBV9 and TRBJ1-1, with D possibly matching TRBD1 (5 bases). The CDR3 covers 13 residues. Germline V gene lookup returns CDR1 SGDLS and CDR2 YYNGEE. Trimming left V 2 bases short and J 4 bases short, with 9 bases between. The CDR3 loop reads CASSVGGFTEAFF. CDR3 sequence (DNA): TGTGCCAGCAGCGTGGGGGGATTCACTGAAGCTTTCTTT. The full variable domain, rest sourced from reference TRBV9 and TRBJ1-1, is DSGVTQTPKHLITATGQRVTLRCSPRSGDLSVYWYQQSLDQGLQFLIQYYNGEERAKGNILERFSAQQFPDLHSELNLSSLELGDSALYFCASSVGGFTEAFFGQGTRLTVV.

The rearrangement uses TRBV13 and TRBJ2-5; 7 bases are shared with TRBD1. Germline assignment: CDR1 PRHDT and CDR2 FYEKMQ (reference sequence). With 5 bases clipped from V and 4 bases from J, the junction kept 10 bases outside the gene matches. The CDR3 loop spans 15 amino acids. CDR3 sequence reads: CASSPQGGTIETQYF. The DNA for the CDR3 is TGTGCCAGCAGCCCTCAAGGGGGCACCATAGAGACCCAGTACTTC.

The chain combines TRBV9 with TRBJ1-3; maybe TRBD1 (6 bases). There are 18 residues in the CDR3. The germline V gene encodes CDR1 SGDLS and CDR2 YYNGEE. Between the trimmed V and J ends, which lost 0 bases and 0 bases, there was a span of 16 bases. DNA for the CDR3: TGTGCCAGCAGCGTAGGAGGGGGACTCCGGAGCTCTGGAAACACCATATATTTT. As protein: CASSVGGGLRSSGNTIYF.

The chain couples TRBV5-1 to TRBJ1-5; no reliable D call. The CDR3 length is 14 residues. Deletions cut 0 bases from V and 5 bases from J, with 9 bases between. Germline V gives CDR1 SGHRS, CDR2 YFSETQ. The CDR3 nucleotides read TGCGCCAGCAGCTTGGCCGGCATACATCAGCCCCAGCATTTT. Amino acids: CASSLAGIHQPQHF.

The chain combines TRBV5-1 with TRBJ1-6; weak D call: TRBD1 (5 bases). The CDR3 loop spans 16 amino acids. The V end lost 0 bases, the J end lost 6 bases, and 13 bases lay between the germline ends. Per the germline V gene, CDR1 is SGHRS and CDR2 is YFSETQ. The CDR3: CASSLVSGTGNSPLHF. The CDR3 region has the DNA TGCGCCAGCAGCTTGGTCTCCGGGACCGGTAATTCACCCCTCCACTTT.

This clone was seen more than once but under ten times. The V gene is TRBV6-1, the J gene TRBJ2-3; no reliable D call. The CDR3 covers 14 residues. The V gene's germline CDR1 is MNHNS and CDR2 SASEGT. Trimming shortened V by 3 bases and J by 1 base, and 8 bases separated the two germline ends. The CDR3 bases are TGTGCCAGCAGTGAGGTTTGGGGCACAGATACGCAGTATTTT. This translates into CASSEVWGTDTQYF.

The chain recombines TRBV5-4 with TRBJ2-2; 8 bases map to TRBD2. Germline V gene lookup returns CDR1 SGHNT and CDR2 YYREEE (reference sequence). The CDR3 is 13 residues long. Losses at the gene ends were 5 bases for V and 7 bases for J; bases not matched to a gene: 4. The CDR3 is CASRSLADGELFF. The CDR3 DNA follows: TGTGCCAGCAGATCACTAGCGGACGGGGAGCTGTTTTTT.

V and J are TRBV7-2 and TRBJ2-2; perhaps TRBD1 as D (5 bases). The CDR3 has 13 residues. Germline CDR1 SGHTA, CDR2 FQGNSA. Trimming removed 4 bases from V and 5 bases from J, with 8 bases in between. The CDR3 sequence is CASSSRQTGELFF. DNA of the CDR3: TGTGCCAGCAGCTCCCGACAGACCGGGGAGCTGTTTTTT. The full variable domain, completed using reference TRBV7-2 and TRBJ2-2, is GAGVSQSPSNKVTEKGKDVELRCDPISGHTALYWYRQSLGQGLEFLIYFQGNSAPDKSGLPSDRFSAERTGGSVSTLTIQRTQQEDSAVYLCASSSRQTGELFFGEGSRLTVL.

The chain employs TRBV6-4 and TRBJ1-2, with D perhaps TRBD1 (5 bases). The CDR3 runs to 15 residues. CDR1 MRHNA and CDR2 SNTAGT come from the germline V gene. The V end lost 2 bases, the J end lost 7 bases, and 17 bases lay between the germline ends. The CDR3 nucleotides are TGTGCCAGCAGTGACGAAGGGCAGGGATCAAGTGGCTACACCTTC. Translating it yields CASSDEGQGSSGYTF.

The chain uses TRBV5-5 and TRBJ2-3, with 8 positions matching TRBD1. The CDR3 is 16 residues long. The trim removed 1 base at V and 0 bases at J, leaving 4 bases unmatched. The germline V gene has CDR1 SGHKS and CDR2 YYEKEE (reference sequence). In DNA, the CDR3 is TGTGCCAGCAGCTTGTACACAGGGGGAAGCACAGATACGCAGTATTTT. Translating it yields CASSLYTGGSTDTQYF.

This clone was recorded only once. V and J are TRBV5-1 and TRBJ2-1, with D perhaps being TRBD1 or TRBD2 (5 bases each). In germline, CDR1 is SGHRS, CDR2 YFSETQ. The CDR3 has 15 amino acids. V lost 0 bases and J lost 8, with 15 bases in between. The DNA of the CDR3 is TGCGCCAGCAGCTTGGCAGGGTATTATAGCGATGAGCAGTTCTTC. It is translated as CASSLAGYYSDEQFF.

This rearrangement joins TRBV7-9 to TRBJ1-6, with D unresolved. CDR3 length: 11 amino acids. Germline-derived CDR1 and CDR2 are SEHNR and FQNEAQ (reference sequence). The V end was cut by 1 base, the J end by 15 bases, with 7 bases between. CDR3 coding DNA: TGTGCCAGCAGCTTAGGTCCACTCCTCCACTTT. This encodes CASSLGPLLHF.

This clone was observed once. The genes are TRBV6-4 and TRBJ2-3; TRBD2 aligns across 7 bases. The germline V gene encodes CDR1 MRHNA and CDR2 SNTAGT. The CDR3 is 13 residues long. With V trimmed by 5 bases and J by 5 bases, 4 bases remained unmatched. The CDR3 DNA reads as TGTGCCAGCAGTAGAATAGCGGGAGATACGCAGTATTTT. This codes for CASSRIAGDTQYF.

This chain links TRBV5-1 with TRBJ1-1, with D uncertain. V dropped 4 bases and J dropped 6 bases, with 19 bases sitting between them. CDR3 length: 15 amino acids. Germline lookup yields CDR1 SGHRS and CDR2 YFSETQ. CDR3 amino acids: CASSPRRTTEPEAFF. The CDR3 coding sequence is TGCGCCAGCAGCCCCAGAAGGACCACAGAGCCTGAAGCTTTCTTT.

This chain links TRBV7-9 with TRBJ2-1, with 12 nucleotides matching TRBD2. Germline V gene lookup returns CDR1 SEHNR and CDR2 FQNEAQ (reference sequence). The V segment lost 1 base and the J segment 3 bases; nucleotides outside the gene matches: 1. This CDR3 spans 16 amino acids. The CDR3 bases are TGTGCCAGCAGCTTAGTACTAGCGGGAGGCTACAATGAGCAGTTCTTC. Amino acids: CASSLVLAGGYNEQFF.

This chain connects TRBV5-4 to TRBJ2-7, with D tentatively TRBD1 or TRBD2 (6 bases each). Trimming took 3 bases from V and 5 from J, leaving 12 bases between them. The CDR3 has 13 residues. CDR1 is SGHNT, CDR2 YYREEE, per germline (reference sequence). The CDR3 region is CASSSWGADEQYF. The CDR3 DNA sequence: TGTGCCAGCAGCTCGTGGGGGGCCGACGAGCAGTACTTC.

About this clone itself: At one of its ends the junction is not consistent with the germline gene, which may arise from a read error. The chain employs TRBV6-5 and TRBJ1-6, with TRBD1 matching over 9 bases. This CDR3 is built from 14 residues. CDR1 and CDR2 from the germline V gene are MNHEY and SVGAGI. The CDR3 region has the DNA TGTGCCAGCAGCCGCCGACAGGGGGGTTCACCCTTCCACTTT. It is translated as CASSRRQGGSPFHF.

V and J are TRBV29-1 and TRBJ1-3; D call uncertain. Germline V lookup: CDR1 SQVTM, CDR2 ANQGSEA. The CDR3 has 14 residues. The germline V and J ends were trimmed by 1 base and 4 bases, with 11 bases remaining between them. This CDR3 is CSVEVAGAGNTIYF. The CDR3, as DNA: TGCAGCGTTGAAGTGGCAGGCGCCGGAAACACCATATATTTT. The full variable domain, its missing parts supplied by reference TRBV29-1 and TRBJ1-3, is SAVISQKPSRDICQRGTSLTIQCQVDSQVTMMFWYRQQPGQSLTLIATANQGSEATYESGFVIDKFPISRPNLTFSTLTVSNMSPEDSSIYLCSVEVAGAGNTIYFGEGSWLTVV.

The gene calls are TRBV29-1 and TRBJ1-2, with D unresolved. The CDR3 is 11 residues long. CDR1 is SQVTM, CDR2 ANQGSEA, per germline. Trimming took off 3 bases at V and 1 base at J, with 3 bases between the two ends. For the CDR3, the DNA is TGCAGCGTTGACAGTAACTATGGCTACACCTTC. Translation gives CSVDSNYGYTF.

The J gene is TRBJ2-1, the V gene TRBV6-5; D is unresolved. Germline CDR1 MNHEY, CDR2 SVGAGI. This CDR3 has 15 amino acids. Trimming cost V 2 bases and J 7 bases, with 15 bases left between them. CDR3 region: CASSYREGHTNEQFF. CDR3 bases: TGTGCCAGCAGTTACAGGGAAGGCCACACGAATGAGCAGTTCTTC.

The chain employs TRBV25-1 and TRBJ2-2, with 9 positions matching TRBD2. The CDR3 runs 17 residues. From germline, CDR1 is MGHDK and CDR2 SYGVNS. Trimming at V came to 1 base and at J to 4 bases, leaving 7 bases not matched to a gene. The CDR3 sequence: CASSEFLVAGATGELFF. The CDR3 nucleotides read TGTGCCAGCAGTGAATTTTTAGTAGCGGGGGCCACCGGGGAGCTGTTTTTT.

J is TRBJ1-2 and V is TRBV7-9; TRBD1 is a possible D gene (5 bases). The CDR3 totals 14 residues. The germline gives CDR1 SEHNR, CDR2 FQNEAQ (reference sequence). Trimming removed 6 bases from V and 3 bases from J, with 14 bases in between. CDR3 sequence: CASRPGGDDYGYTF. CDR3 nucleotide sequence: TGTGCCAGCAGGCCGGGAGGGGATGACTATGGCTACACCTTC.

The V gene is TRBV11-2, the J gene TRBJ2-5, with 8 bases aligning to TRBD2. CDR1 SGHAT and CDR2 FQNNGV come from the germline V gene. CDR3 length equals 15 residues. With V trimmed by 5 bases and J by 4 bases, 9 bases remained unmatched. CDR3 sequence reads: CASSAPAGVGETQYF. The CDR3, as DNA: TGTGCCAGCAGCGCGCCAGCGGGGGTTGGAGAGACCCAGTACTTC.